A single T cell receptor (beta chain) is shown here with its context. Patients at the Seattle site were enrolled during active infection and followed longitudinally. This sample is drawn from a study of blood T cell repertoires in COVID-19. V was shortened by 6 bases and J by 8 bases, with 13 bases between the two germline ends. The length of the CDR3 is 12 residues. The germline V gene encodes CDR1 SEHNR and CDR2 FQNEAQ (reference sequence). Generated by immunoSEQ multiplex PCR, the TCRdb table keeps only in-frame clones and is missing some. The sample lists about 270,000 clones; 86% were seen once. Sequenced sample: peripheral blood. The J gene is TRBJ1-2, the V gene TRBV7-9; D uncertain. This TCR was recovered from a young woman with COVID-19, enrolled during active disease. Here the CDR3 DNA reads TGTGCCAGCAGTAAGGAGGGTTGGGGCTACACCTTC. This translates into CASSKEGWGYTF.